These 11 T cell receptor beta chains share one sample of origin, sequenced in a study of CD8 T cells in ankylosing spondylitis. One entry per CDR3 protein, called by TCRdb with MiXCR from the 5' RACE reads. The sample records tens of thousands of distinct CDR3 sequences, around 6.4% being singletons. Sequenced material: synovial fluid, either unsorted or a sorted T cell fraction (not recorded which). Receptors were obtained from a male donor with ankylosing spondylitis.

This clonotype has a count of ten or more. This chain uses TRBV3-1 with TRBJ2-1; possibly TRBD1 or TRBD2 for D (5 bases each). V lost 1 base, J lost 0 bases, and 10 bases lay in between. Looked up from germline, CDR1 is LGHDT and CDR2 is YNNKEL (reference sequence). CDR3 length equals 16 residues. As DNA, the CDR3 is TGTGCCAGCAGCCAAGGAGGGGTAAGCTCCTACAATGAGCAGTTCTTC. Amino acids: CASSQGGVSSYNEQFF.

There are many counts of this clonotype. This chain connects TRBV29-1 to TRBJ1-2; TRBD1 matches at 7 bases. After removal of 6 bases from V and 5 bases from J, the junction contained 12 bases not matched to a gene. From germline, CDR1 is SQVTM and CDR2 ANQGSEA. This CDR3 spans 14 amino acids. The CDR3 coding sequence is TGCAGCGTCGGAAATCAGGGGGGGCTTTATGGCTACACCTTC. Encoded protein: CSVGNQGGLYGYTF. The complete variable domain, with remaining parts taken from reference TRBV29-1 and TRBJ1-2, reads SAVISQKPSRDICQRGTSLTIQCQVDSQVTMMFWYRQQPGQSLTLIATANQGSEATYESGFVIDKFPISRPNLTFSTLTVSNMSPEDSSIYLCSVGNQGGLYGYTFGSGTRLTVV.

This clonotype was observed a handful of times. This rearrangement joins TRBV28 to TRBJ2-3, with 7 bases fitting TRBD2. V lost 8 bases to trimming and J lost 1 base; unmatched junction nucleotides: 6. Germline values: CDR1 MDHEN, CDR2 SYDVKM. CDR3 length equals 14 residues. CDR3 protein: CASGNSGGTDTQYF. DNA of the CDR3: TGTGCCAGCGGCAACAGCGGGGGCACAGATACGCAGTATTTT.

This clonotype showed up many times. The rearrangement uses TRBV3-1 and TRBJ2-7; possibly TRBD2 for D (5 bases). V lost 4 bases and J lost 1, with 11 bases in between. Germline lookup yields CDR1 LGHDT and CDR2 YNNKEL (reference sequence). The CDR3 length is 14 residues. CDR3 sequence: CASSPPSGSYEQYF. CDR3 in DNA: TGTGCCAGCAGCCCCCCGAGCGGTTCCTACGAGCAGTACTTC.

This clonotype was seen repeatedly, ten times or more. The chain uses TRBV11-2 and TRBJ2-4; a possible D gene is TRBD1 (7 bases). Trimming left V 2 bases short and J 7 bases short, with 12 bases between. The CDR3 has 14 amino acids. The germline V gene encodes CDR1 SGHAT and CDR2 FQNNGV. The CDR3 nucleotides read TGTGCCAGCAGCTTATGGCAGGGGGGCAACATTCAGTACTTC. Translating gives CASSLWQGGNIQYF.

This clonotype was found many times. The rearrangement joins TRBV12-3 or TRBV12-4 to TRBJ2-1; 8 bases are a match to TRBD2. V was clipped by 1 base and J by 7 bases; unmatched bases: 6. The CDR3 consists of 15 residues. CDR3 DNA: TGTGCCAGCAGTTTAGAAAGGACTAGCTGGAATGAGCAGTTCTTC. Protein product: CASSLERTSWNEQFF.

CDR3 nucleotides: TGTGCCAGCAGTGGTGGGGCTGGCGGGAGTTGGCGGGAGACCCAGTACTTC. It codes for CASSGGAGGSWRETQYF. The V and J genes are TRBV6-1 and TRBJ2-5; 7 nucleotides agree with TRBD2. Germline CDR1 MNHNS, CDR2 SASEGT. The CDR3 runs 17 residues. The V gene end was trimmed by 4 bases and the J gene end by 5 bases; junction bases not matched to a gene: 16.

This clonotype has ten or more counts. The chain couples TRBV5-5 to TRBJ2-1, with 8 bases aligning to TRBD2. This CDR3 is 16 amino acids long. Trimming cost V 4 bases and J 2 bases; bases outside gene matches: 8. Germline CDR1 SGHKS, CDR2 YYEKEE (reference sequence). CDR3 in DNA: TGTGCCAGCAGCCTGATGGGCGGGGGGACCTACAATGAGCAGTTCTTC. This translates into CASSLMGGGTYNEQFF.

This clonotype qualifies as medium-sized. This rearrangement joins TRBV20-1 to TRBJ2-7, with TRBD2 identical over 11 bases. There are 14 residues in the CDR3. CDR1 DFQATT and CDR2 SNEGSKA come from the germline V gene (reference sequence). J gave up 3 bases and V 2 bases, and 3 bases lay outside the gene matches. The CDR3 DNA follows: TGCAGTGCTAGATCGGGACTAGCGGTCTACGAGCAGTACTTC. This translates into CSARSGLAVYEQYF.

V and J are TRBV28 and TRBJ1-6; 7 nucleotides agree with TRBD1. Unmatched junction bases numbered 12, after V lost 4 bases and J lost 6 bases. Germline CDR1 and CDR2: MDHEN and SYDVKM. This CDR3 is built from 17 residues. The CDR3 region has the DNA TGTGCCAGCAGTTCGACAGGGTTCAAGGCCACTAATTCACCCCTCCACTTT. Residues: CASSSTGFKATNSPLHF.

The chain combines TRBV7-8 with TRBJ2-3, with 8 bases aligning to TRBD1. Germline CDR1 is SGHVS and CDR2 is FQNEAQ. The V gene end was trimmed by 5 bases and the J gene end by 10 bases; junction bases not matched to a gene: 8. The CDR3 is 13 amino acids. CDR3 nucleotide sequence: TGTGCCAGCAGCCCCCTGGACAGGGCCGCGCAGTATTTT. Encoded protein: CASSPLDRAAQYF.